These 25 T cell receptor beta chains came from one sample sequenced in a study of tumor-infiltrating lymphocytes in primary liver carcinoma. The investigators made TCR beta cDNA from approximately 0.5 ug total RNA, using a constant-region primer. Slightly modified ARM-PCR, run as three nested multiplex PCR rounds, produced the TCR beta libraries. A C-beta reverse primer was combined with TRBV1-TRBV30 forward primers in the first two PCR rounds, and each round had 10 cycles. TCRdb reprocessed the multiplex PCR reads via MiXCR and lists one record per CDR3 protein. The sample shows about 120,000 distinct CDR3 sequences, about 68% of them seen only once. The tissue used was unsorted bulk material of about 17-33 mg. RNA and DNA were co-extracted from it with the AllPrep DNA/RNA mini kit. The sample taken for sequencing was liver tumor tissue from sampling region 1. Subset indicated: tumor region T1, superior pole. These receptors were collected from a woman aged 60-70 years with primary liver carcinoma and hepatitis B virus infection.

A few counts support this clonotype. The CDR3 region has the DNA TGTGCCACCAGTGACAATCCGGCCACAGGGGGCTACGAGCAGTACTTC. It yields the protein CATSDNPATGGYEQYF. V is TRBV24-1 and J is TRBJ2-7; 8 nucleotides agree with TRBD1. This CDR3 contains 16 residues. Trimming at V came to 4 bases and at J to 3 bases, leaving 10 bases not matched to a gene. CDR1 is KGHDR and CDR2 is SFDVKD in the germline V gene.

On this clonotype: A single base separates this from a much larger clone, so it may be a read error. V usage is TRBV6-5 and J usage is TRBJ1-1; 9 nucleotides match TRBD1. The CDR3 has 13 amino acids. CDR1 and CDR2 (germline): MNHEY, SVGAGI. CDR3 nucleotides: TGTGCCACCAAGGACAGGGGCGGCACTGAACCTTTCTTT. Encoded protein: CATKDRGGTEPFF.

This clonotype appeared a single time. This chain uses TRBV11-3 with TRBJ2-1; tentative D call: TRBD1 (5 bases). Trimming removed 7 bases at V and 13 bases at J, with 20 bases between. This CDR3 spans 13 amino acids. Germline V CDR1 and CDR2: SGHNT, YENEEA. As DNA, the CDR3 is TGTGCCAGCAACTCTTTACAGGTAGGAGACCAGTTCTTC. This codes for CASNSLQVGDQFF.

This clonotype came up many times. V gene TRBV5-4 combines with J gene TRBJ2-7; TRBD2 agrees at 12 bases. CDR3 length equals 16 residues. V lost 3 bases and J lost 0; bases outside the gene matches: 4. Germline-derived CDR1 and CDR2 are SGHNT and YYREEE (reference sequence). CDR3 bases: TGTGCCAGCAGCTCGCCGGGACTAGCGGGCTCCTACGAGCAGTACTTC. It encodes CASSSPGLAGSYEQYF.

Concerning this clonotype: A junction end diverges from the germline sequence, so it may reflect a read error. The V gene is TRBV30, the J gene TRBJ2-3; 9 nucleotides align to TRBD2. Germline CDR1 GTSNPN, CDR2 SVGIG (reference sequence). The CDR3 runs 16 residues. CDR3 nucleotides: TGTGCCTTGAGTGGCGGTAGCGGGAGACCCCCAGATACGCAGTATTTT. It encodes CALSGGSGRPPDTQYF.

This clonotype was observed a handful of times. The chain couples TRBV5-6 to TRBJ2-1; D gene uncertain. Germline loops: CDR1 SGHDT, CDR2 YYEEEE. The CDR3 is 16 residues long. Trimming left V 6 bases short and J 1 base short, with 17 bases between. The CDR3 bases are TGTGCCAGCACTTCCTCCGAGTCATGGTCCTACAATGAGCAGTTCTTC. Translation: CASTSSESWSYNEQFF.

Many counts were recorded for this clonotype. The rearrangement uses TRBV6-6 and TRBJ1-4; 10 bases map to TRBD1. Per the germline V gene, CDR1 is MNHNY and CDR2 is SVGAGI (reference sequence). The J segment lost 5 bases and the V segment lost 4 bases, leaving 4 bases of the junction unmatched. The CDR3 is 15 amino acids. Here the CDR3 reads CASSSPGQGNEKLFF. The CDR3 DNA reads as TGTGCCAGCAGTTCCCCGGGACAGGGGAATGAAAAACTGTTTTTT.

With respect to this clonotype: Relative to the germline gene, one junction end is altered; a read error may explain this. V usage is TRBV14 and J usage is TRBJ1-1; D remains ambiguous. CDR3 length: 11 amino acids. Per the germline V gene, CDR1 is SGHDN and CDR2 is FVKESK. CDR3 loop: CASSHRTEAIF. The CDR3 region has the DNA TGTGCCAGCAGCCACCGGACTGAAGCTATCTTT.

The chain carries TRBV11-3 and TRBJ1-1; weak D call: TRBD1 (5 bases). Germline CDR1 and CDR2: SGHNT and YENEEA. Trimming removed 5 bases from V and 0 bases from J, with 34 bases in between. The CDR3 length is 22 residues. CDR3 in amino acids: CASSPLLRTREQRASLNTEAFF. DNA for the CDR3: TGTGCCAGCAGCCCTTTATTGAGGACAAGAGAACAAAGGGCCAGCTTGAACACTGAAGCTTTCTTT.

This clonotype was seen at least ten times. The rearrangement joins TRBV6-5 to TRBJ1-5, with 9 bases lining up with TRBD1. CDR3 size: 16 residues. The V segment lost 5 bases and the J segment 3 bases; nucleotides outside the gene matches: 8. Germline-derived CDR1 and CDR2 are MNHEY and SVGAGI. This CDR3 reads CASSRFGTGNNQPQHF. The CDR3 coding sequence is TGTGCCAGCAGTAGATTCGGGACAGGGAACAATCAGCCCCAGCATTTT.

The CDR3 sequence is CSAEEWINEQFF. CDR3 coding DNA: TGCAGCGCGGAGGAGTGGATCAATGAGCAGTTCTTC. The chain couples TRBV29-1 to TRBJ2-1, with D perhaps TRBD2 (5 bases). Germline V gene data show CDR1 as SQVTM and CDR2 as ANQGSEA. V lost 7 bases to trimming and J lost 6 bases, with 13 bases between them. The CDR3 totals 12 residues.

Comment on this clonotype: This may come from a read error, since a much larger clone is one base off. Here the CDR3 omits its conserved ending phenylalanine or tryptophan, so a read error is the likely source. The chain employs TRBV29-1 and TRBJ1-5; tentative D call: TRBD1 (5 bases). Trimming took off 7 bases at V and 5 bases at J, with 18 bases between the two ends. CDR1 and CDR2 from the germline V gene are SQVTM and ANQGSEA. This CDR3 is built from 14 residues. The CDR3 region has the DNA TGCAGCGCCGGGGGGACCGGAGGGGATCAGCCCCAGCATCTT. Its protein product is CSAGGTGGDQPQHL.

To note about this clonotype: A much larger clone sits a single nucleotide away, making a read error possible. This rearrangement joins TRBV29-1 to TRBJ2-6, with D possibly called TRBD1 or TRBD2 (5 bases each). This CDR3 contains 15 residues. In germline, CDR1 is SQVTM, CDR2 ANQGSEA. Trimming left V 4 bases short and J 0 bases short, with 10 bases between. The CDR3 DNA sequence: TGCAGCGTTGTGGGGACCCTCTCTGGGGCCAACGTCCTGACTTTC. It codes for CSVVGTLSGANVLTF.

This chain links TRBV29-1 with TRBJ2-3; D gene ambiguous. The germline V gene has CDR1 SQVTM and CDR2 ANQGSEA. The V gene lost 7 bases and the J gene lost 0 bases, with 11 bases spanning the gap. The CDR3 runs 13 residues. The CDR3 spells CSAGLDSTDTQYF. In nucleotides, the CDR3 is TGCAGCGCTGGGCTCGACAGCACAGATACGCAGTATTTT.

On this clonotype itself: The junction does not match germline at one end; this may be a read error. The V gene is TRBV5-1, the J gene TRBJ2-2; 14 bases are shared with TRBD2. The CDR3 is made up of 17 amino acids. Germline V gives CDR1 SGHRS, CDR2 YFSETQ. The CDR3 spells CASSSGLAGGNTGELFF. The CDR3, as DNA: TGCGCCAGCAGCTCAGGACTAGCGGGAGGTAACACGGGGGAGCTGTTTTTT.

The J gene is TRBJ1-1, the V gene TRBV11-2; 7 nucleotides match TRBD1. The V and J ends lost 8 bases and 4 bases, in that order; junction bases with no gene match: 13. The CDR3 covers 15 residues. Germline V gene data show CDR1 as SGHAT and CDR2 as FQNNGV. CDR3 coding DNA: TGTGCCAGCGGGGAGACAGGGTGCAAGGGCACTGAAGCTTTCTTT. Its protein is CASGETGCKGTEAFF.

This chain connects TRBV7-9 to TRBJ2-7; no clear D. The CDR3 is 11 residues long. Per germline, CDR1 SEHNR and CDR2 FQNEAQ (reference sequence). This CDR3 reads CVISLTYEQYF. The CDR3 DNA follows: TGTGTCATCAGCTTAACCTACGAGCAGTACTTC.

Concerning this clonotype itself: This clone may be a read error of a much larger clone one base away. The gene calls are TRBV4-1 and TRBJ2-1; the D gene is possibly TRBD2 (6 bases). V lost 0 bases and J lost 14, with 11 bases in between. The CDR3 has 12 residues. Looked up from germline, CDR1 is MGHRA and CDR2 is YSYEKL. Here the CDR3 DNA reads TGCGCCAGCAGCCAAGAGGAGGGGAGAAAGTTCTTC. Protein sequence: CASSQEEGRKFF.

This clonotype was counted a few times. The chain recombines TRBV28 with TRBJ2-2; 11 bases line up with TRBD2. Germline CDR1 and CDR2: MDHEN and SYDVKM. V lost 3 bases to trimming and J lost 7 bases; unmatched junction nucleotides: 4. The CDR3 spans 15 residues. The CDR3 DNA reads as TGTGCCAGCAGTTTGGAACTAGCGGGAGTCGGGGAGCTGTTTTTT. Protein sequence: CASSLELAGVGELFF.

With regard to this clonotype: This is likely a read error, given that the CDR3 carries no conserved phenylalanine or tryptophan at its end. The chain has TRBV14 and TRBJ2-3; D might be TRBD1 or TRBD2, each matching 5 bases. Germline V gene data show CDR1 as SGHDN and CDR2 as FVKESK. V was cut by 0 bases and J by 6 bases, with 10 bases left in between. The CDR3 loop spans 14 amino acids. Here the CDR3 reads CASSQDLGTDTQYS. In DNA form, the CDR3 reads TGTGCCAGCAGCCAAGATCTCGGGACGGATACGCAGTATTCT.

Concerning this clonotype itself: A much bigger clone sits one base away, suggesting this may be a read error. The chain carries TRBV7-3 and TRBJ1-1; D is unresolved. V dropped 6 bases and J dropped 1 base, with 9 bases sitting between them. The CDR3 consists of 13 residues. In germline, CDR1 is SGHTA, CDR2 FQGTGA. CDR3: CASRLSSNTEAFF. Here the CDR3 DNA reads TGTGCCAGCAGATTATCCTCGAACACTGAAGCTTTCTTT.

For this clonotype: This likely comes from a read error, as the CDR3 has no conserved phenylalanine or tryptophan at its end. This chain joins TRBV11-2 and TRBJ2-7; 7 positions match TRBD1. The CDR3 runs 12 residues. Germline lookup yields CDR1 SGHAT and CDR2 FQNNGV. The CDR3 here is CDSSSTGVEQYL. The CDR3, as DNA: TGTGATAGCAGCTCCACAGGGGTCGAGCAGTACTTA.

This clonotype has at least ten counts. The chain recombines TRBV10-2 with TRBJ1-2, with 7 nucleotides matching TRBD1. The CDR3 extends over 12 amino acids. Germline V gene lookup returns CDR1 WSHSY and CDR2 SAAADI. Trimming at V came to 7 bases and at J to 3 bases, leaving 2 bases not matched to a gene. The CDR3 spells CASTGQDYGYTF. CDR3 nucleotide sequence: TGCGCCAGCACCGGACAGGACTATGGCTACACCTTC.

In its sample, this clonotype was seen a few times. Mismatch with germline at one junction end may stem from a read error. This chain connects TRBV11-2 to TRBJ1-3, with a weak D call TRBD1 (6 bases). This CDR3 is built from 19 residues. Germline assignment: CDR1 SGHAT and CDR2 FQNNGV. CDR3: CASSSRPGRGAYSGNTVYF. The CDR3 region has the DNA TGTGCCAGCAGCTCACGCCCTGGCAGGGGAGCGTACTCTGGAAACACCGTATATTTT.

The chain combines TRBV11-2 with TRBJ2-7, with 7 bases identical to TRBD1. CDR1 and CDR2 (germline): SGHAT, FQNNGV. The junction had 14 bases not matched to a gene; V was cut back by 11 bases and J by 7 bases. The length of the CDR3 is 13 residues. For the CDR3, the DNA is TGTGCCTGCAACTTTCAGCCCAGGGGGGAGCAGTACTTC. Amino acid sequence: CACNFQPRGEQYF.